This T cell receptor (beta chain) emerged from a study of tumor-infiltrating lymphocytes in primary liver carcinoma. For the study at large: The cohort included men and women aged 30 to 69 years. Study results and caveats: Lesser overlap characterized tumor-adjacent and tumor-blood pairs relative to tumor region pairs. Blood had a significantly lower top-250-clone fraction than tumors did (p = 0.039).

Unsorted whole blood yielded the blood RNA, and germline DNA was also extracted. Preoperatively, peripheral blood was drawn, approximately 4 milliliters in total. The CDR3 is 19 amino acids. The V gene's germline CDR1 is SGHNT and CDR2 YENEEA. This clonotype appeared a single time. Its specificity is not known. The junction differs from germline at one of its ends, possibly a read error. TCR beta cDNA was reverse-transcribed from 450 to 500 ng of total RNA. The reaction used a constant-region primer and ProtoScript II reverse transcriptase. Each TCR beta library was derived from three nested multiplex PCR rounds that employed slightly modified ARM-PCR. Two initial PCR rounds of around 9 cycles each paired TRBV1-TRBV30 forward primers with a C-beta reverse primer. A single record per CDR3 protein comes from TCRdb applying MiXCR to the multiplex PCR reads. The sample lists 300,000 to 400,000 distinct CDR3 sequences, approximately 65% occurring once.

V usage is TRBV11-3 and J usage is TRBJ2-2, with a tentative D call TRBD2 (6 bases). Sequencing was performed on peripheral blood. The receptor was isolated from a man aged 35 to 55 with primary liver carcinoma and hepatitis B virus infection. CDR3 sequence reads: CASSLIGLSRGSNSGELFF. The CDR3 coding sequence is TGTGCCAGCAGCTTAATCGGACTATCTCGCGGCTCGAACAGCGGGGAGCTGTTTTTT.